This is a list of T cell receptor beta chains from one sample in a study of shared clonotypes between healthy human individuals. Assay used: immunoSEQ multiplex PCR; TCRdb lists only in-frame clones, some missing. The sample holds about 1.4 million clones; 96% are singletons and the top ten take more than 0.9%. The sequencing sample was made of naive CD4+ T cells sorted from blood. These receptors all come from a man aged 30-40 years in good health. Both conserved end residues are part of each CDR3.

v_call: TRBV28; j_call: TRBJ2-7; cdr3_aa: CASSPLKWDGPYEQYF
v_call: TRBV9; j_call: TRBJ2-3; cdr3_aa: CASSPFWSQRSTDTQYF
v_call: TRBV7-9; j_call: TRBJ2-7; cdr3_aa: CASSSLGLAGLYEQYF
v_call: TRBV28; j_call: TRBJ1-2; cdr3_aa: CASSPWAGVNYGYTF
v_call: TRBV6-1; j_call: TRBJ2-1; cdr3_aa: CASSEGAGWNEQFF
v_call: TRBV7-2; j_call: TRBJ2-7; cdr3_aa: CASSGRQGAFGRARYEQYF
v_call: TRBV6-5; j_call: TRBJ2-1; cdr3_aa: CASSPLSYNEQFF
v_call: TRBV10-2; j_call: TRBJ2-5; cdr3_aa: CASTQRHTGQETQYF
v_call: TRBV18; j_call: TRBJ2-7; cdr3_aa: CASSPVQYEQYF
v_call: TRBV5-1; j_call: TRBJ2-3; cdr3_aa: CASSWGIAGVTDTQYF
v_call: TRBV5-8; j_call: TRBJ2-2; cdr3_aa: CASSVTGELFF
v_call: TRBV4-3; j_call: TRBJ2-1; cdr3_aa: CASSQDALPGNEQFF
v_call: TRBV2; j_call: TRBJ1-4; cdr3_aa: CASSNQDRVGEKLFF
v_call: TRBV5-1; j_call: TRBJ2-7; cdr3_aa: CASSPNHYEQYF
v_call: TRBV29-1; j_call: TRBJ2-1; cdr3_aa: CSVLRDRPYNEQFF
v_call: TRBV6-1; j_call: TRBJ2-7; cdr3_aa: CASIRRDGSYEQYF
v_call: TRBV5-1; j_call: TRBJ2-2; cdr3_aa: CASSLGRARGIGELFF
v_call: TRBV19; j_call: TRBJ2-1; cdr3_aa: CASSILGGGTGRSSYNEQFF
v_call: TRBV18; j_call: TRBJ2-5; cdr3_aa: CASSPLDRGRPGETQYF
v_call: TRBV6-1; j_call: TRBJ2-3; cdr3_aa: CASSEPGRADTQYF
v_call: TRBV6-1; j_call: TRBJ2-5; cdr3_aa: CASSEWEDRAQYF
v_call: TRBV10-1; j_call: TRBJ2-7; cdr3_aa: CASSESSSTPTYEQYF
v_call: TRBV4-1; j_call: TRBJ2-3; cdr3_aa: CASSLQGTDTQYF
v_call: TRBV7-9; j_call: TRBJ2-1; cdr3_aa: CASSFGLAGYNEQFF
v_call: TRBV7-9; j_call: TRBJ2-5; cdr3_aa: CASSLLGAGQETQYF
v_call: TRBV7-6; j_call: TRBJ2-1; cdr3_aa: CASSLAVAGRNEQFF
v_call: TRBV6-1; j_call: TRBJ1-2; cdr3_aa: CASSPRRQVYGYTF
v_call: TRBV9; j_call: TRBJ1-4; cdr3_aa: CASSAWTGTNEKLFF
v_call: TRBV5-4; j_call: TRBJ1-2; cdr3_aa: CASFRDNYGYTF
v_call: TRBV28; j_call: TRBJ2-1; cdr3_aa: CASSPPGGPYNEQFF
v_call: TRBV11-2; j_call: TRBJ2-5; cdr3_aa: CASSPARGWGETQYF
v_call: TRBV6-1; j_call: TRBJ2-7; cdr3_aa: CASSSRVNEQYF
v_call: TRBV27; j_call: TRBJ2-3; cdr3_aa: CASSPRQRGLAGAGSDTQYF
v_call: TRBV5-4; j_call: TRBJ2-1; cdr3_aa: CASSWTGRHEQFF
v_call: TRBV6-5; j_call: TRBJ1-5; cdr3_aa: CASSQLDSSNQPQHF
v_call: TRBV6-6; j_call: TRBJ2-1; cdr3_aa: CASSYRPGTGNEQFF
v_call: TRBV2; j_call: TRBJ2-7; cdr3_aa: CASTRRAVKSYEQYF
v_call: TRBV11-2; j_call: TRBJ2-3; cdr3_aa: CASSRAGQAITDTQYF
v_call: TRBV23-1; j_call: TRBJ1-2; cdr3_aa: CASSLPGQMIKNYGYTF
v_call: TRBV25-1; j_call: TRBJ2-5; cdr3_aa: CASSERGLGETQYF
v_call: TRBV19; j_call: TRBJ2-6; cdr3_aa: CASSMKAGTGANVLTF
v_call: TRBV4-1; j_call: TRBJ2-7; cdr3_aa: CASSPAGDRGVYEQYF